Each of the 30 T cell receptor beta chains below was sequenced from the same sample in a study of CD8 T cells in Susac syndrome. RNA amounts of roughly 0.5 to 1 ug underwent reverse transcription with random hexamers. TCRdb called the immunoSEQ multiplex PCR reads again in MiXCR, with one record for every CDR3 protein. The sample lists about 160,000 distinct CDR3 sequences, roughly 94% occurring once. Sequenced: CD4+ T cells from PBMCs. The source of these receptors is a human donor with multiple sclerosis.

This rearrangement joins TRBV27 to TRBJ2-1; unclear D gene. V shed 6 bases and J shed 6 bases, with 12 bases lying between them. CDR1 and CDR2 from the germline V gene are MNHEY and SMNVEV (reference sequence). The CDR3 sequence is 13 residues long. The CDR3 here is CASRQPWVNEQFF. The CDR3 nucleotides are TGTGCCAGCAGACAGCCCTGGGTCAATGAGCAGTTCTTC.

The J gene is TRBJ2-7, the V gene TRBV6-6; the D is unclear. The CDR3 runs to 14 residues. Germline-derived CDR1 and CDR2 are MNHNY and SVGAGI (reference sequence). With 6 bases removed from V and 2 bases from J, the gap between germline ends came to 14 bases. The CDR3 region is CASRTADRPYEQYF. The CDR3, as DNA: TGTGCCAGCAGGACCGCGGACCGGCCCTACGAGCAGTACTTC.

In its sample, this clonotype was seen once. The chain is built from TRBV6-5 and TRBJ2-2, with D maybe TRBD1 (6 bases). The CDR3 contains 16 residues. Germline V gene data show CDR1 as MNHEY and CDR2 as SVGAGI. V lost 0 bases and J 6 bases, leaving 14 bases between the germline ends. For the CDR3, the DNA is TGTGCCAGCAGTTACTCACCTTTTACAGGGTCCGGGGAGCTGTTTTTT. It specifies CASSYSPFTGSGELFF.

This clonotype occurred once. The J gene is TRBJ2-5, the V gene TRBV7-2; 9 bases line up with TRBD2. The CDR3 loop spans 16 amino acids. The V segment lost 8 bases and the J segment 7 bases; nucleotides outside the gene matches: 17. The germline CDR1 and CDR2 sequences are SGHTA and FQGNSA. The DNA of the CDR3 is TGTGCCAGCGGGGGACTAGCTAGCGGGATAATTGGGACCCAGTACTTC. Translation: CASGGLASGIIGTQYF. The variable domain in full, with the rest retrieved from reference TRBV7-2 and TRBJ2-5, is GAGVSQSPSNKVTEKGKDVELRCDPISGHTALYWYRQSLGQGLEFLIYFQGNSAPDKSGLPSDRFSAERTGGSVSTLTIQRTQQEDSAVYLCASGGLASGIIGTQYFGPGTRLLVL.

The chain joins TRBV2 to TRBJ2-5, with TRBD1 matching 7 bases. V was clipped by 9 bases and J by 3 bases; unmatched bases: 10. The CDR3 extends over 14 amino acids. Germline V lookup: CDR1 SNHLY, CDR2 FYNNEI. The CDR3 region is CARSSRDSKETQYF. CDR3 bases: TGTGCCAGGTCCTCCCGGGACAGTAAAGAGACCCAGTACTTC.

The chain joins TRBV6-2 or TRBV6-3 to TRBJ1-5, with 8 positions matching TRBD1. Germline lookup yields CDR1 MNHEY and CDR2 SVGEGT. V gave up 7 bases and J gave up 4 bases; unmatched junction bases: 12. This CDR3 region has 16 residues. CDR3 sequence: CASTSTGAGKNQPQHF. For the CDR3, the DNA is TGTGCCAGCACCTCGACAGGGGCCGGGAAAAATCAGCCCCAGCATTTT.

The gene calls are TRBV27 and TRBJ2-5; no clear D. V dropped 7 bases and J dropped 5 bases, with 8 bases sitting between them. Germline CDR1 reads MNHEY; CDR2 reads SMNVEV (reference sequence). This CDR3 comprises 11 residues. The chain's CDR3 is CASTEGETQYF. In nucleotides, the CDR3 is TGTGCCAGCACAGAAGGGGAGACCCAGTACTTC.

The J gene is TRBJ1-3, the V gene TRBV12-3 or TRBV12-4, with a tentative D call TRBD1 (6 bases). With 3 bases removed from V and 1 base from J, the gap between germline ends came to 22 bases. This CDR3 is 19 amino acids long. The CDR3 nucleotides are TGTGCCAGCAGTTTCGGGGGCGGTAGGTCTCCGCTATCTGGAAACACCATATATTTT. It encodes CASSFGGGRSPLSGNTIYF.

The rearrangement links TRBV24-1 to TRBJ2-5; TRBD2 matches at 7 bases. Germline-derived CDR1 and CDR2 are KGHDR and SFDVKD. J was trimmed by 5 bases and V by 4 bases; bases with no gene match: 15. The CDR3 covers 17 residues. The CDR3 DNA reads as TGTGCCACCAGTGACGGGCGGGAGAGGGGATCTGGGGAGACCCAGTACTTC. As protein: CATSDGRERGSGETQYF.

V gene TRBV20-1 combines with J gene TRBJ2-7; D might be TRBD2 (6 bases). This CDR3 is built from 14 residues. Trimming left V 5 bases short and J 3 bases short, with 17 bases between. Germline values: CDR1 DFQATT, CDR2 SNEGSKA (reference sequence). The CDR3 reads CSALAALGIYEQYF. The CDR3 nucleotides read TGCAGTGCTTTAGCGGCCTTGGGGATCTACGAGCAGTACTTC.

CDR3 in DNA: TGTGCCAGCACAACAGGGCCCGCGGGTAACTATGGCTACACCTTC. It yields the protein CASTTGPAGNYGYTF. The V and J genes are TRBV10-3 and TRBJ1-2; TRBD1 might be the D (6 bases). V dropped 10 bases and J dropped 1 base, with 19 bases sitting between them. The CDR3 covers 15 residues. Germline lookup yields CDR1 ENHRY and CDR2 SYGVKD.

The rearrangement uses TRBV18 and TRBJ1-1; TRBD1 is a possible D gene (5 bases). V was cut by 7 bases and J by 1 base, with 7 bases left in between. The CDR3 spans 12 residues. Germline V gives CDR1 KGHSH, CDR2 LQKENI. The CDR3 is CASFTGNTEAFF. The CDR3 DNA follows: TGTGCCAGCTTTACAGGGAACACTGAAGCTTTCTTT.

This clonotype came up once. The rearrangement uses TRBV20-1 and TRBJ2-6; D is ambiguous. The CDR3 sequence is 17 residues long. Trimming cost V 6 bases and J 9 bases, with 27 bases left between them. CDR1 and CDR2 from the germline V gene are DFQATT and SNEGSKA (reference sequence). As DNA, the CDR3 is TGCAGTGCCCAAATTCACCCGGGTGCCGGAGAGAACAACGTCCTGACTTTC. It codes for CSAQIHPGAGENNVLTF.

This sequence joins TRBV9 and TRBJ2-2, with D perhaps TRBD2 (6 bases). The CDR3 consists of 13 residues. V gave up 0 bases and J gave up 6 bases, with 6 bases separating them. CDR1 and CDR2 (germline): SGDLS, YYNGEE. This CDR3 reads CASSVGEAGELFF. The CDR3 region has the DNA TGTGCCAGCAGCGTAGGGGAGGCCGGGGAGCTGTTTTTT. Together with reference TRBV9 and TRBJ2-2, the CDR3 gives the full variable domain: DSGVTQTPKHLITATGQRVTLRCSPRSGDLSVYWYQQSLDQGLQFLIQYYNGEERAKGNILERFSAQQFPDLHSELNLSSLELGDSALYFCASSVGEAGELFFGEGSRLTVL.

The chain recombines TRBV20-1 with TRBJ2-1; 9 positions match TRBD2. The CDR3 spans 13 residues. The V gene end was trimmed by 7 bases and the J gene end by 5 bases; junction bases not matched to a gene: 6. Germline V gene lookup returns CDR1 DFQATT and CDR2 SNEGSKA (reference sequence). The CDR3 loop is CSVLAGTHNEQFF. CDR3 sequence (DNA): TGCAGTGTCCTAGCGGGGACACACAATGAGCAGTTCTTC.

The chain joins TRBV23-1 to TRBJ1-3; D possibly corresponds to TRBD1 (5 bases). TRBV23-1 carries the ORF label, with uncertain function. V gave up 8 bases and J gave up 4 bases, with 9 bases separating them. The CDR3 consists of 12 residues. The DNA of the CDR3 is TGCGCCAGCCTCCGACAGGGAAACACCATATATTTT. The encoded protein is CASLRQGNTIYF.

V gene TRBV14 combines with J gene TRBJ2-7; D perhaps matches TRBD2 (6 bases). Trimming shortened V by 7 bases and J by 3 bases, and 16 bases separated the two germline ends. This CDR3 contains 14 residues. The germline V gene has CDR1 SGHDN and CDR2 FVKESK. CDR3 in amino acids: CASNARTNLYEQYF. The DNA of the CDR3 is TGTGCCAGCAATGCTAGGACTAACCTCTACGAGCAGTACTTC.

The genes are TRBV29-1 and TRBJ2-1; D is possibly TRBD1 (6 bases). V was trimmed by 4 bases and J by 9 bases, leaving 10 bases between them. This CDR3 has 11 amino acids. CDR1 is SQVTM, CDR2 ANQGSEA, per germline. The CDR3 DNA sequence: TGCAGCGTTGGAACAGGGACTGAGCAGTTCTTC. It is translated as CSVGTGTEQFF.

This chain connects TRBV10-3 to TRBJ2-5; 8 bases fit TRBD1. Germline CDR1 ENHRY, CDR2 SYGVKD. This CDR3 region has 13 residues. V shed 5 bases and J 3 bases; nucleotides not matched to a gene: 2. The CDR3 reads CAISKDREETQYF. The CDR3, as DNA: TGTGCCATCAGTAAGGACAGGGAAGAGACCCAGTACTTC.

The rearrangement uses TRBV4-3 and TRBJ2-1; no clear D. The CDR3 length is 16 residues. The germline V and J ends were trimmed by 1 base and 6 bases, with 16 bases remaining between them. Germline CDR1 is LGHNA and CDR2 is YSLEER. The CDR3 nucleotides are TGCGCCAGCAGCCAAGGTACCGCCGAGCCTTTCAATGAGCAGTTCTTC. Protein product: CASSQGTAEPFNEQFF.

The chain joins TRBV7-3 to TRBJ1-1, with D unresolved. CDR1 and CDR2 (germline): SGHTA, FQGTGA. The CDR3 is made up of 16 amino acids. The V and J ends lost 4 bases and 1 base respectively, with 16 bases between them. The CDR3 reads CASSSNFGEANTEAFF. The CDR3 DNA follows: TGTGCCAGCAGCTCAAACTTCGGTGAGGCGAACACTGAAGCTTTCTTT.

This chain joins TRBV19 and TRBJ2-1, with TRBD2 matching over 7 bases. V lost 1 base to trimming and J lost 2 bases; unmatched junction nucleotides: 5. The CDR3 has 16 amino acids. CDR1 LNHDA and CDR2 SQIVND come from the germline V gene (reference sequence). This chain's CDR3 is CASSIAATSPYNEQFF. CDR3 in DNA: TGTGCCAGTAGTATAGCAGCGACTAGCCCCTACAATGAGCAGTTCTTC.

The V call is TRBV12-3 or TRBV12-4, the J call TRBJ1-5; a weak D match, TRBD1 (5 bases). Trimming took off 6 bases at V and 7 bases at J, with 10 bases between the two ends. This CDR3 spans 12 amino acids. CDR3 DNA sequence: TGTGCCAGCAGGGGGGACGAACAGCCCCAGCATTTT. Residues: CASRGDEQPQHF.

The J gene is TRBJ2-7, the V gene TRBV5-1; D ambiguous. With 1 base removed from V and 5 bases from J, the gap between germline ends came to 13 bases. Germline V gene sequence: CDR1 SGHRS, CDR2 YFSETQ. The CDR3 runs 14 residues. DNA for the CDR3: TGCGCCAGCAGCTTGACCGACACGGGCCACGAGCAGTACTTC. This sequence encodes CASSLTDTGHEQYF.

The chain is built from TRBV29-1 and TRBJ2-3, with D maybe TRBD2 (5 bases). Germline V gene lookup returns CDR1 SQVTM and CDR2 ANQGSEA. The V gene lost 5 bases and the J gene lost 6 bases, with 24 bases spanning the gap. CDR3 size: 16 residues. CDR3 region: CSVYLALQRPTDTQYF. The CDR3, as DNA: TGCAGCGTTTATCTAGCTTTACAACGTCCTACGGATACGCAGTATTTT.

The J gene is TRBJ1-3, the V gene TRBV2, with D maybe TRBD1 (5 bases). V lost 1 base to trimming and J lost 3 bases, with 10 bases between them. The CDR3 is 15 residues long. In germline, CDR1 is SNHLY, CDR2 FYNNEI. In DNA, the CDR3 is TGTGCCAGCAGTGAAGGGGGGTCACTTGGAAACACCATATATTTT. This sequence encodes CASSEGGSLGNTIYF.

The V gene is TRBV6-6, the J gene TRBJ2-3; D assignment may be TRBD1 or TRBD2 (5 bases each). The CDR3 covers 14 residues. Per germline, CDR1 MNHNY and CDR2 SVGAGI (reference sequence). V was shortened by 10 bases and J by 4 bases, with 18 bases between the two germline ends. The chain's CDR3 is CANSRDAVADTQYF. The CDR3 DNA is TGTGCCAACTCCAGGGACGCGGTAGCAGATACGCAGTATTTT.

The chain is built from TRBV6-5 and TRBJ1-2; D is unclear. Germline assignment: CDR1 MNHEY and CDR2 SVGAGI. Trimming cost V 5 bases and J 0 bases, with 10 bases left between them. The CDR3 covers 14 residues. As DNA, the CDR3 is TGTGCCAGCAGTCACCCTAATACTAACTATGGCTACACCTTC. It is translated as CASSHPNTNYGYTF.

The chain links TRBV30 to TRBJ2-1; 16 nucleotides match TRBD2. The CDR3 runs 19 residues. The germline gives CDR1 GTSNPN, CDR2 SVGIG (reference sequence). Losses at the gene ends were 0 bases for V and 6 bases for J; bases not matched to a gene: 11. CDR3 nucleotide sequence: TGTGCCTGGAGTGTTTTGACCGGGACTAGCGGGAGGGCCTCCAATGAGCAGTTCTTC. This gives the protein CAWSVLTGTSGRASNEQFF.

V is TRBV2 and J is TRBJ2-5; the D gene is possibly TRBD2 (5 bases). V was trimmed by 7 bases and J by 0 bases, leaving 12 bases between them. The CDR3 runs to 14 residues. CDR1 and CDR2 (germline): SNHLY, FYNNEI. The CDR3 protein is CASILGGYQETQYF. CDR3 bases: TGTGCCAGCATATTAGGCGGGTACCAAGAGACCCAGTACTTC.